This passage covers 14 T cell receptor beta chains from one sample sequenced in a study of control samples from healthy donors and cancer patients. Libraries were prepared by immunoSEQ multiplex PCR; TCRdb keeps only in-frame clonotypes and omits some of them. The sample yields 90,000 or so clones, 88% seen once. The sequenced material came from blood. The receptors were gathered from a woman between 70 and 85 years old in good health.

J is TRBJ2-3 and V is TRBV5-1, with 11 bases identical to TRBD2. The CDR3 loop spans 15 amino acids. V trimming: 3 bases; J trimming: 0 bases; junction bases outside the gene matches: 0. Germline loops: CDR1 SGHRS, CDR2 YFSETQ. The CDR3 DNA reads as TGCGCCAGCAGCTGGACTAGCGGGAGCACAGATACGCAGTATTTT. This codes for CASSWTSGSTDTQYF.

The chain's CDR3 is CASTSGGMRTNEKLFF. The CDR3 nucleotides read TGCGCCAGCACCTCGGGAGGGATGAGGACTAATGAAAAACTGTTTTTT. This chain links TRBV10-2 with TRBJ1-4; no clear D gene. Trimming left V 7 bases short and J 2 bases short, with 17 bases between. Germline lookup yields CDR1 WSHSY and CDR2 SAAADI. The CDR3 is 16 residues long.

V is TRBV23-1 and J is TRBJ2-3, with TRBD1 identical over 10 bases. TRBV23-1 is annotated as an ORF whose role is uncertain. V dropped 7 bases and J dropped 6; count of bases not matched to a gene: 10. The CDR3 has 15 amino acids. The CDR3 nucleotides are TGCGCCAGCATTCGACAGGGGGCGGGCGGGGATACGCAGTATTTT. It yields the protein CASIRQGAGGDTQYF.

The CDR3 protein is CASMGAFRAEAFF. In DNA form, the CDR3 reads TGTGCCAGCATGGGGGCCTTCCGGGCTGAAGCTTTCTTT. This rearrangement joins TRBV6-5 to TRBJ1-1, with D perhaps matching TRBD1 (6 bases). V was shortened by 7 bases and J by 6 bases, with 15 bases between the two germline ends. The CDR3 loop spans 13 amino acids. Per the germline V gene, CDR1 is MNHEY and CDR2 is SVGAGI.

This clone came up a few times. CDR3 bases: TGTGCCTGGAGCTGGGGCCAGGTGGGGGGTAATTCACCCCTCCACTTT. Protein: CAWSWGQVGGNSPLHF. V is TRBV30 and J is TRBJ1-6, with D possibly being TRBD1 (5 bases). The CDR3 extends over 16 amino acids. The V end was cut by 3 bases, the J end by 6 bases, with 18 bases between. Germline-derived CDR1 and CDR2 are GTSNPN and SVGIG (reference sequence).

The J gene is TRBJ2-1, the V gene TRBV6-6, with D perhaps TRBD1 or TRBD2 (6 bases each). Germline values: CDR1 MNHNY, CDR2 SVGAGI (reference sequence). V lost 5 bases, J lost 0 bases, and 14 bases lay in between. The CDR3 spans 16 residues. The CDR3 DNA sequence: TGTGCCAGCAGTCGGGGGCTTACGAGCTCCTACAATGAGCAGTTCTTC. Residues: CASSRGLTSSYNEQFF.

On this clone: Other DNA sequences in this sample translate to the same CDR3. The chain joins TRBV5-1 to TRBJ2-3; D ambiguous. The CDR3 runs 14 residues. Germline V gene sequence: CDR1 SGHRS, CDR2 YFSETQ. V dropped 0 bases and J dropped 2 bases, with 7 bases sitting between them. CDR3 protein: CASSLGGYTDTQYF. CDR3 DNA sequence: TGCGCCAGCAGCTTGGGCGGATACACAGATACGCAGTATTTT.

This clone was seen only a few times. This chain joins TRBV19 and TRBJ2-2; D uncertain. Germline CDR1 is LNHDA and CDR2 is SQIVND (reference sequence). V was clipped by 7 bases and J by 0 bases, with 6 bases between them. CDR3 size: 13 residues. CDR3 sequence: CASTNPNTGELFF. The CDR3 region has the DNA TGTGCCAGTACAAACCCGAACACCGGGGAGCTGTTTTTT.

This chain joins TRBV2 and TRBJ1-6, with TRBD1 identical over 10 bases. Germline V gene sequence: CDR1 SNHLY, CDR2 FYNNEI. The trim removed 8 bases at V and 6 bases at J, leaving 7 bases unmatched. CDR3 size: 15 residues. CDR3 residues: CASSRDRGLNSPLHF. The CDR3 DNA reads TGTGCCAGCTCGAGGGACAGGGGCCTTAATTCACCCCTCCACTTT.

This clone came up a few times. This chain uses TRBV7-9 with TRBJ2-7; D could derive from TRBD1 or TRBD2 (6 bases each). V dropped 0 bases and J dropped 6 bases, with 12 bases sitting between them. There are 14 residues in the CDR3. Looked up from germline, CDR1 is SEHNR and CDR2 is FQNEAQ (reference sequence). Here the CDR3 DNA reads TGTGCCAGCAGCTTAGCGGCCGGGGGCTCCGAGCAGTACTTC. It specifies CASSLAAGGSEQYF.

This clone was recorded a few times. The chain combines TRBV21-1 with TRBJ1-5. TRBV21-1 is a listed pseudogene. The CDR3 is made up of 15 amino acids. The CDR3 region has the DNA TGTGCCAGCAGCAAAGGTGCAGGGAGGAATCAGCCCCAGCATTTT. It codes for CASSKGAGRNQPQHF.

Here the CDR3 DNA reads TGTGCCAGCAGTCCTCGACGCTCAGGGACTAGCGGGGAAAACAATGAGCAGTTCTTC. It encodes CASSPRRSGTSGENNEQFF. The rearrangement uses TRBV6-6 and TRBJ2-1; 13 bases align to TRBD2. V shed 5 bases, J shed 5 bases, and the junction held 15 bases outside the gene matches. CDR3 length: 19 residues. Germline V lookup: CDR1 MNHNY, CDR2 SVGAGI (reference sequence).

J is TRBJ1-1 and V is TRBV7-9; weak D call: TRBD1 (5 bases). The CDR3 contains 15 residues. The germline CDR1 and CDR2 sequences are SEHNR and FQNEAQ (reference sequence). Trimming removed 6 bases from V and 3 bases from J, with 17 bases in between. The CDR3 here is CASRPLRGGDTEAFF. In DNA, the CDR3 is TGTGCCAGCAGGCCACTGAGGGGTGGTGACACTGAAGCTTTCTTT.

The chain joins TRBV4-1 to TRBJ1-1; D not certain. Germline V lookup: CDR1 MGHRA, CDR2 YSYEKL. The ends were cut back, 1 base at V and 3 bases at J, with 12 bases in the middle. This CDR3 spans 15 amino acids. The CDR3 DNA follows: TGCGCCAGCAGCCAAGGATGGGGAGCGGACACTGAAGCTTTCTTT. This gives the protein CASSQGWGADTEAFF.